This section outlines one T cell receptor beta chain sequence together with its context. The data were taken from a study of blood T cell repertoires in COVID-19. Method: immunoSEQ multiplex PCR; TCRdb's copy keeps in-frame clones and lacks some. The table has tens of thousands of clones, roughly 82% seen once. The CDR3 is made up of 14 amino acids. Germline values: CDR1 DFQATT, CDR2 SNEGSKA (reference sequence). V dropped 3 bases and J dropped 8; count of bases not matched to a gene: 8. The clonotype originates from an elderly woman with acute or convalescent COVID-19. The sample consisted of peripheral blood. This chain joins TRBV20-1 and TRBJ2-7; 12 bases are shared with TRBD1. This CDR3 reads CSASLGTGGEKQYF. CDR3 DNA: TGCAGTGCTAGTCTAGGGACAGGGGGCGAAAAGCAGTACTTC.